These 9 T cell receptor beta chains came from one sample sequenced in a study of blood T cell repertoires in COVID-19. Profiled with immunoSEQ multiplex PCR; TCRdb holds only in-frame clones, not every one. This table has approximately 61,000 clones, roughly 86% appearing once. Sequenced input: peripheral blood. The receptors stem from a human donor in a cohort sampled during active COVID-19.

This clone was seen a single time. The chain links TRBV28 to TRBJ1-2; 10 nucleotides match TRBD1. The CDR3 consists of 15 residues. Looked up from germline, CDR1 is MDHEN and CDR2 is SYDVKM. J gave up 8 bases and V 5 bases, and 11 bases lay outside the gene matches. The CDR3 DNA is TGTGCCAGCAGTACCCTTGGGACAGGGGAAAAGGGCTACACCTTC. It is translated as CASSTLGTGEKGYTF.

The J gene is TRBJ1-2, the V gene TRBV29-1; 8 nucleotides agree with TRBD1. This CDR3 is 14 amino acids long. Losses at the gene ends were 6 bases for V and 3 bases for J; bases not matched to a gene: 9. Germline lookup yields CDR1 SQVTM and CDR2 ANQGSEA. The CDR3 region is CSVQQGVGDYGYTF. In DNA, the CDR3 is TGCAGCGTGCAACAGGGGGTGGGTGACTATGGCTACACCTTC.

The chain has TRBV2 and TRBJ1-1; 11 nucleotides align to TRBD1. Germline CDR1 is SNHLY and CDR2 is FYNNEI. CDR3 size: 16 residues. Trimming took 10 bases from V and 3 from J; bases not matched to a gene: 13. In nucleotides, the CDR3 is TGTGCCACAAAATGGGACAGGGGGAAAATCTACACTGAAGCTTTCTTT. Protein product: CATKWDRGKIYTEAFF.

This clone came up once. CDR3 residues: CSVTPTGWRQWEQFF. In nucleotides, the CDR3 is TGCAGCGTTACCCCCACGGGGTGGCGACAATGGGAGCAGTTCTTC. The chain is built from TRBV29-1 and TRBJ2-1; perhaps TRBD2 as D (5 bases). V was trimmed by 5 bases and J by 10 bases, leaving 24 bases between them. The germline gives CDR1 SQVTM, CDR2 ANQGSEA. This CDR3 comprises 15 residues.

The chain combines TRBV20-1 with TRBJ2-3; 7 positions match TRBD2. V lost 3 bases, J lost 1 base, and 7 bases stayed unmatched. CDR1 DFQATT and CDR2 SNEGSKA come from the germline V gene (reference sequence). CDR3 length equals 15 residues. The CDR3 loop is CSASFREVGTDTQYF. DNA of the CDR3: TGCAGTGCTAGTTTTCGGGAGGTTGGCACAGATACGCAGTATTTT.

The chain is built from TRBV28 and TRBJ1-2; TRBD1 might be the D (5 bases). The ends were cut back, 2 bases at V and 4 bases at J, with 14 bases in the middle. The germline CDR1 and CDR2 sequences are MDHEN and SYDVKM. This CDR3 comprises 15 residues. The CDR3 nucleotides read TGTGCCAGCAGTTTAAGCCAGGGAAGGGTCTATGGCTACACCTTC. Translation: CASSLSQGRVYGYTF.

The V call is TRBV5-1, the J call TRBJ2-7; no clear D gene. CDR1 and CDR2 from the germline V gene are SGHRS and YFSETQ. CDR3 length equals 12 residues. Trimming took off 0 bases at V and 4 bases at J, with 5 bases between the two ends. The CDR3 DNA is TGCGCCAGCAGCTTGGTCCCATACGAGCAGTACTTC. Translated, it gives CASSLVPYEQYF.

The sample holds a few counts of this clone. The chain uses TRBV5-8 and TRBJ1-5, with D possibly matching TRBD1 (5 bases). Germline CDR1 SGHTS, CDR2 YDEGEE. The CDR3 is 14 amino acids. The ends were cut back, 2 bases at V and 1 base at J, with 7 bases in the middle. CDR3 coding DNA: TGTGCCAGCAGCTTAGGACAAAGCAATCAGCCCCAGCATTTT. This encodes CASSLGQSNQPQHF.

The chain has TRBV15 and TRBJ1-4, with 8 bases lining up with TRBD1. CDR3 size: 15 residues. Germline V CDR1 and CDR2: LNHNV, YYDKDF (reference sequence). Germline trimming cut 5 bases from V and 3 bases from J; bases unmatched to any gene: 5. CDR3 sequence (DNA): TGTGCCACCAGCGGCCAGACAGGGGCTAATGAAAAACTGTTTTTT. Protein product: CATSGQTGANEKLFF.